This entry lists 18 T cell receptor beta chains sequenced from one sample in a study of T cells after yellow fever vaccination. TCRdb re-called the 5' RACE reads through MiXCR, storing one row per CDR3 protein. This sample carries about 300,000 distinct CDR3 sequences, roughly 8.7% of them seen once, and the ten largest clones take 3% to 3.5%. Material: CD4+ T cells sorted from PBMCs, obtained 5 days after the yellow fever booster vaccination. These receptors were obtained from a man younger than 30 who received the YFV17D yellow fever vaccine.

This clonotype was seen more than once but under ten times. The genes are TRBV18 and TRBJ1-2, with 8 bases fitting TRBD1. J gave up 3 bases and V 6 bases, and 6 bases lay outside the gene matches. The CDR3 has 14 amino acids. Germline V gene sequence: CDR1 KGHSH, CDR2 LQKENI. The CDR3 DNA sequence: TGTGCCAGCTCTCCGGGACAGGACTACTATGGCTACACCTTC. Translation gives CASSPGQDYYGYTF.

In this sample, this clonotype turned up many times. This sequence joins TRBV10-3 and TRBJ2-7; the D gene is possibly TRBD2 (6 bases). The CDR3 consists of 12 residues. V lost 6 bases and J lost 7, with 13 bases in between. Germline CDR1 and CDR2: ENHRY and SYGVKD. The CDR3: CAIRDKAGEQYF. The DNA of the CDR3 is TGTGCCATCAGAGACAAGGCGGGGGAGCAGTACTTC.

The chain recombines TRBV2 with TRBJ1-4; D is uncertain. Germline V lookup: CDR1 SNHLY, CDR2 FYNNEI. The CDR3 length is 12 residues. Trimming removed 2 bases at V and 12 bases at J, with 10 bases between. In DNA, the CDR3 is TGTGCCAGCAGTGAAATGGATTTGGAACTGTTTTTT. This encodes CASSEMDLELFF.

This clonotype was seen more than once but under ten times. V usage is TRBV7-2 and J usage is TRBJ2-1; 7 bases match TRBD1. The ends lost 6 bases at V and 0 bases at J; junction bases unmatched: 11. Germline V CDR1 and CDR2: SGHTA, FQGNSA. CDR3 size: 17 residues. The CDR3 loop reads CASSHYRGGSSYNEQFF. The CDR3 DNA is TGTGCCAGCAGTCATTACAGGGGTGGGAGCTCCTACAATGAGCAGTTCTTC. The entire variable domain, with the rest obtained from reference TRBV7-2 and TRBJ2-1, is as follows: GAGVSQSPSNKVTEKGKDVELRCDPISGHTALYWYRQSLGQGLEFLIYFQGNSAPDKSGLPSDRFSAERTGGSVSTLTIQRTQQEDSAVYLCASSHYRGGSSYNEQFFGPGTRLTVL.

This clonotype has more than one count but fewer than ten. The chain employs TRBV19 and TRBJ1-1; tentatively, D is TRBD1 (6 bases). The V gene lost 7 bases and the J gene lost 7 bases, with 19 bases spanning the gap. Germline lookup yields CDR1 LNHDA and CDR2 SQIVND (reference sequence). The CDR3 covers 14 residues. As DNA, the CDR3 is TGTGCCAGTATTCAGGGGAGGGTATTTGGTGAAGCTTTCTTT. Translated: CASIQGRVFGEAFF.

The chain carries TRBV20-1 and TRBJ2-3; no definite D call. The CDR3 runs 14 residues. Germline V CDR1 and CDR2: DFQATT, SNEGSKA (reference sequence). V was clipped by 5 bases and J by 4 bases, with 16 bases between them. CDR3 nucleotide sequence: TGCAGTGCTCCCGTCCTATCCGGCGCAGATACGCAGTATTTT. It is translated as CSAPVLSGADTQYF.

The chain couples TRBV7-2 to TRBJ1-1; 7 bases are shared with TRBD1. J lost 6 bases, V lost 2 bases, and 6 bases had no gene match. CDR3 size: 14 residues. Germline V gene sequence: CDR1 SGHTA, CDR2 FQGNSA. CDR3 protein: CASSLQGEFAEAFF. CDR3 coding DNA: TGTGCCAGCAGCTTACAGGGGGAGTTCGCTGAAGCTTTCTTT.

At least ten counts were recorded for this clonotype. This chain uses TRBV12-3 or TRBV12-4 with TRBJ1-6, with 7 bases identical to TRBD1. Trimming removed 6 bases from V and 9 bases from J; junction bases left unmatched: 11. The CDR3 consists of 15 residues. CDR3 DNA sequence: TGTGCCAGCAGCCGAGGGGGCGCCTTTGGTTCACCCCTCCACTTT. Translation: CASSRGGAFGSPLHF.

The rearrangement links TRBV12-3 or TRBV12-4 to TRBJ1-1; TRBD1 is a possible D gene (5 bases). V was trimmed by 2 bases and J by 6 bases, leaving 7 bases between them. The CDR3 extends over 12 amino acids. CDR3 DNA sequence: TGTGCCAGCAGTTTACAGGGCCCTGAAGCTTTCTTT. Protein product: CASSLQGPEAFF.

In this sample, this clonotype turned up many times. The chain links TRBV7-8 to TRBJ2-2; D uncertain. The CDR3 consists of 11 residues. With 2 bases removed from V and 6 bases from J, the gap between germline ends came to 1 base. In germline, CDR1 is SGHVS, CDR2 FQNEAQ. CDR3: CASSLSGELFF. In DNA form, the CDR3 reads TGTGCCAGCAGCTTATCCGGGGAGCTGTTTTTT.

This clonotype was seen at least ten times. Compared with germline, one end of the junction differs, possibly owing to a read error. Here the CDR3 reads CASRYSGGTGELFF. For the CDR3, the DNA is TGTGCCAGCAGATACTCCGGGGGGACCGGGGAGCTGTTTTTT. V is TRBV6-2 or TRBV6-3 and J is TRBJ2-2, with 7 bases aligning to TRBD2. CDR3 length equals 14 residues. Germline CDR1 and CDR2: MNHEY and SVGEGT.

This rearrangement joins TRBV7-2 to TRBJ1-5; the D is unclear. Germline V gene data show CDR1 as SGHTA and CDR2 as FQGNSA. V was trimmed by 3 bases and J by 7 bases, leaving 10 bases between them. The CDR3 is 13 amino acids. The CDR3 sequence: CASSFTVWQPQHF. CDR3 DNA sequence: TGTGCCAGCAGCTTCACGGTTTGGCAGCCCCAGCATTTT.

V usage is TRBV7-6 and J usage is TRBJ1-2, with D unclear. The V and J ends lost 5 bases and 2 bases respectively, with 18 bases between them. In germline, CDR1 is SGHVS, CDR2 FNYEAQ. CDR3 length equals 16 residues. The CDR3 reads CASSPLGGVSNYGYTF. CDR3 DNA sequence: TGTGCCAGCAGCCCCCTAGGCGGGGTGTCGAACTATGGCTACACCTTC.

This clonotype was counted between two and nine times. The chain links TRBV20-1 to TRBJ1-4; D not certain. Trimming took 3 bases from V and 3 from J, leaving 11 bases between them. CDR1 is DFQATT, CDR2 SNEGSKA, per germline (reference sequence). The CDR3 consists of 14 residues. The CDR3 DNA sequence: TGCAGTGCTAGCCGAGGTCCAGCTAATGAAAAACTGTTTTTT. As protein: CSASRGPANEKLFF.

The J gene is TRBJ2-7, the V gene TRBV15, with no clear D. CDR1 is LNHNV, CDR2 YYDKDF, per germline (reference sequence). This CDR3 has 15 amino acids. Trimming took 0 bases from V and 2 from J, leaving 11 bases between them. For the CDR3, the DNA is TGTGCCACCAGCAGAGATCGGCAGCAAGCCTACGAGCAGTACTTC. Amino acid sequence: CATSRDRQQAYEQYF.

This clonotype occurred many times. V and J are TRBV4-2 and TRBJ1-1; no clear D. This CDR3 region has 15 residues. Germline values: CDR1 LGHNA, CDR2 YNFKEQ. Trimming removed 3 bases at V and 1 base at J, with 12 bases between. In nucleotides, the CDR3 is TGTGCCAGCAGCCATCTCGGTGGGCAGAACACTGAAGCTTTCTTT. Encoded protein: CASSHLGGQNTEAFF.

Comments on this clonotype: Because it lacks the conserved phenylalanine or tryptophan at the end, this CDR3 is likely a read error. It is unclear where the CDR3 begins or ends on the DNA, so no DNA is shown, and the CDR3 is as TCRdb lists it. The rearrangement uses TRBV23-1 and TRBJ2-7. TRBV23-1 counts as an open reading frame of uncertain function. Counting both end residues, the CDR3 totals 10 amino acids. The CDR3 reads CASSHSVGIG.

This rearrangement joins TRBV20-1 to TRBJ2-5; tentatively, D is TRBD2 (5 bases). The CDR3 sequence is 12 residues long. Trimming pared 7 bases from V and 1 base from J, leaving 10 bases between. The germline V gene has CDR1 DFQATT and CDR2 SNEGSKA (reference sequence). The CDR3 protein is CSERGLQETQYF. Here the CDR3 DNA reads TGCAGTGAAAGAGGACTCCAAGAGACCCAGTACTTC.